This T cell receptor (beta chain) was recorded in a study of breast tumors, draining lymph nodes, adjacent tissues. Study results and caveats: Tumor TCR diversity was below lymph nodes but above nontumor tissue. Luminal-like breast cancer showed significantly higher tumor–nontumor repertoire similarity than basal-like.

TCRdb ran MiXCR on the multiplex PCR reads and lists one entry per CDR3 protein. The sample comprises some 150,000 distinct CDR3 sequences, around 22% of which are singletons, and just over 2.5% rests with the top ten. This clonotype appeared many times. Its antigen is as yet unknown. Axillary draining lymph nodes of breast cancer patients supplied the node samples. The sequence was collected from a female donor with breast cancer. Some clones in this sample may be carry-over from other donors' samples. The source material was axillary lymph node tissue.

For the CDR3, the DNA is TGTGCCAGCAGGATGACTAGCGGGAGGTACAATGAGCAGTTCTTC. Protein: CASRMTSGRYNEQFF. The chain couples TRBV12-3 or TRBV12-4 to TRBJ2-1, with 13 nucleotides matching TRBD2. This CDR3 spans 15 amino acids. J was trimmed by 4 bases and V by 6 bases; bases with no gene match: 3.